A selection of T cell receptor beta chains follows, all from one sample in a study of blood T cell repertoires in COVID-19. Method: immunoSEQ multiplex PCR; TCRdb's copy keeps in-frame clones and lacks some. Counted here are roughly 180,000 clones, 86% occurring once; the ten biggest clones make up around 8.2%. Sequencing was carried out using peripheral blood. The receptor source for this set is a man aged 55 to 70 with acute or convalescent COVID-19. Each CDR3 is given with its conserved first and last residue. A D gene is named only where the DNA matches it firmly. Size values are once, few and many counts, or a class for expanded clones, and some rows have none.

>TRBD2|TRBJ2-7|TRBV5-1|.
TGCGCCAGCAGCTTGGATGGCGGGAGGATCTACGAGCAGTACTTC
CASSLDGGRIYEQYF
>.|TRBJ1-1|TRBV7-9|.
TGTGCCAGCAGCTTACCCCTAGCGGGGGGTGAAGCTTTCTTT
CASSLPLAGGEAFF
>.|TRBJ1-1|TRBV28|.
TGTGCCAGCAGCCCGGGGGATTTGAACACTGAAGCTTTCTTT
CASSPGDLNTEAFF
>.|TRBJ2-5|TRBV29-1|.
TGCAGCGCCCCCACCAGGGGCGGGCAAGAGACCCAGTACTTC
CSAPTRGGQETQYF
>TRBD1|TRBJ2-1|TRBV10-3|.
TGTGCCATCAGTCTGGACAGGTCCGGTGAGCAGTTCTTC
CAISLDRSGEQFF
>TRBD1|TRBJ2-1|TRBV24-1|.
TGTGCCACCGGGCAGGGGGCCGATGAGCAGTTCTTC
CATGQGADEQFF
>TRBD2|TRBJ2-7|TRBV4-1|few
TGCGCCAGCAGCCCCCAAGCTAGCGGTCGTTCCTACGAGCAGTACTTC
CASSPQASGRSYEQYF
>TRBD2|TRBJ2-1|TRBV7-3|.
TGTGCCAGCAGCCCAACAATAGCGGGAGGCGTCGATGAGCAGTTCTTC
CASSPTIAGGVDEQFF
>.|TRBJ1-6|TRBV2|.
TGTGCCAGCCTGAAAGAGGGAAATTCACCCCTCCACTTT
CASLKEGNSPLHF
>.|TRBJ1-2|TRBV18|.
TGTGCCAGCTCCACCGGGAGGGTCGGCTACACCTTC
CASSTGRVGYTF
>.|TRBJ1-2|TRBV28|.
TGTGCCAGCAGTCCACCCGGACGAACGGGGGGCTACACCTTC
CASSPPGRTGGYTF
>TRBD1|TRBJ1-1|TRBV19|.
TGTGCCAGTAGTAACAGGGGAACTGAAGCTTTCTTT
CASSNRGTEAFF
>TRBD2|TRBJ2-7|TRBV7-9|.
TGTGCCAGCACCCCTGGGACTAGGGGTGCCATCGGCTACGAGCAGTACTTC
CASTPGTRGAIGYEQYF
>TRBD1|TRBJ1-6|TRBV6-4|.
TGTGCCAGCAGGACGTCGACAGGGGGCAATTCACCCCTCCACTTT
CASRTSTGGNSPLHF
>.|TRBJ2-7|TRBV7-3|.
TGCGCCGGGAGCCGGTACGAGCAGTACTTC
CAGSRYEQYF
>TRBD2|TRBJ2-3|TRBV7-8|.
TGTGCCAGCAGCTTCTTAGCGGGAAGCACAGATACGCAGTATTTT
CASSFLAGSTDTQYF
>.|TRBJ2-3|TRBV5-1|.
TGCGCCAGCAGCTTGGCCCTAGCGAGAGATACGCAGTATTTT
CASSLALARDTQYF
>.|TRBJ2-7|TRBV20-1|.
TGCAGTGCGGACGCGGACTATAAGCAGTACTTC
CSADADYKQYF
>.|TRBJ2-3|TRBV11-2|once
TGTGCCAGCAGCGCCTGGGAGAGAGGCACAGATACGCAGTATTTT
CASSAWERGTDTQYF
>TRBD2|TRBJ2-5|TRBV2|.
TGTGCCAGCAGTGAAAGCGGGAGAGGAGAAGAGACCCAGTACTTC
CASSESGRGEETQYF
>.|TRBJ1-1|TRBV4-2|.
TGTGCCAGCAGCCAGGCCGGGGGGTCGGCGAACACTGAAGCTTTCTTT
CASSQAGGSANTEAFF
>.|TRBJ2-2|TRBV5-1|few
TGCGCCAGCAGCCCCCAAGGGACGGGGGCCGGGGAGCTGTTTTTT
CASSPQGTGAGELFF
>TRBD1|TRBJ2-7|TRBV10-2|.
TGCGCCAGCAGTGGTCCGGGACAGGGGGCTTACGAGCAGTACTTC
CASSGPGQGAYEQYF
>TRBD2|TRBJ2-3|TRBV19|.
TGTGCCAGTAGTATGTTCGCGGGAGGGATATCAGATACGCAGTATTTT
CASSMFAGGISDTQYF
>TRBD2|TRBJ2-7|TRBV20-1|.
TGCAGTGCTAGTGGGCTAGCGGGAGGGTCCCCCTACGAGCAGTACTTC
CSASGLAGGSPYEQYF
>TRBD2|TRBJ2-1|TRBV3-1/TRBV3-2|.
TGTGCCAGCAGCATAGCGGGAGGGTTGAACAATGAGCAGTTCTTC
CASSIAGGLNNEQFF
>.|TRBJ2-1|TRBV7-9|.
TGTGCCAGCAGCTCCCTTCGGGGGAGCTCCTACAATGAGCAGTTCTTC
CASSSLRGSSYNEQFF
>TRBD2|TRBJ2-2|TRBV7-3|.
TGTGCCAGCGCACCGACTAGCGGCGCGAACACCGGGGAGCTGTTTTTT
CASAPTSGANTGELFF
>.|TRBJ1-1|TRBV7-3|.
TGTGCCAGCAGCCCCAACCCGGGGGTGGGCACTGAAGCTTTCTTT
CASSPNPGVGTEAFF
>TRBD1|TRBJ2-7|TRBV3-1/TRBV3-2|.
TGTGCCAGCAGCCACTTCGACAGGGGGCAGGGCGAGCAGTACTTC
CASSHFDRGQGEQYF
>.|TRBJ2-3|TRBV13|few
TGTGCCAGCAGCCCAAGATCATCTAGCGTGGTCGATACGCAGTATTTT
CASSPRSSSVVDTQYF
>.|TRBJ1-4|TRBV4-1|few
TGCGCCAGCAGGCATTGGGGAGTGGGTAATGAAAAACTGTTTTTT
CASRHWGVGNEKLFF
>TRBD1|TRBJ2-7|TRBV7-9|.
TGTGCCAGCAGCTCCTTTCAGGGGGTTGTTTTCTTCGAGCAGTACTTC
CASSSFQGVVFFEQYF
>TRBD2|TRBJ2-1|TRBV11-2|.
TGTGCCAGCAGCTCACTAGCGGGAGGGCCGAGCTCCTACAATGAGCAGTTCTTC
CASSSLAGGPSSYNEQFF
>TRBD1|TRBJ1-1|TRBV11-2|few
TGTGCCAGCAGCTTTGGACAGGGTGACACTGAAGCTTTCTTT
CASSFGQGDTEAFF
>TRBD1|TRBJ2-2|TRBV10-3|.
TGTGCCATCAGTGGGGACAGGGGGCCATCCGGGGAGCTGTTTTTT
CAISGDRGPSGELFF
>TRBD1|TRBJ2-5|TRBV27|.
TGTGCCAGCACCAAACGGAGTACAGGGGGCGGAGAGACCCAGTACTTC
CASTKRSTGGGETQYF
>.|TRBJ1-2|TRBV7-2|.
TGTGCCAGCAGCTTAGCGGTGTCGGACTATGGCTACACCTTC
CASSLAVSDYGYTF
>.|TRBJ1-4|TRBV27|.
TGTGCCAGCAGTTCGGTGCAGGGATATGGAGAAAAACTGTTTTTT
CASSSVQGYGEKLFF
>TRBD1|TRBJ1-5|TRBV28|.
TGTGCCAGCAGGCCTCAGGGGGCCGGCAATCAGCCCCAGCATTTT
CASRPQGAGNQPQHF
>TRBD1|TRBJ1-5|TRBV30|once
TGTGCCTGTGACGCCGGGACAGGAGAATATCAGCCCCAGCATTTT
CACDAGTGEYQPQHF
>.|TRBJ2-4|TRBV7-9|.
TGTGCCAGCAGCGCCCTTGTTGCTCCTAGGATTCAGTACTTC
CASSALVAPRIQYF
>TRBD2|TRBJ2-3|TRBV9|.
TGTGCCAGCAGCGTGGGGAGGGACACAGATACGCAGTATTTT
CASSVGRDTDTQYF
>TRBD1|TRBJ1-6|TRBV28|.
TGTGCCAGCAGTTTAAGGGACAGGGATAGTTCACCCCTCCACTTT
CASSLRDRDSSPLHF
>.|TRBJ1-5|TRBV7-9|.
TGTGCCAGCAGCTTAGGGGGCGACAGATTTAGCAATCAGCCCCAGCATTTT
CASSLGGDRFSNQPQHF
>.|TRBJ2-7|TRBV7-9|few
TGTGCCAGCAGCAGAATGCTAGCGATGTCCCCCTACGAGCAGTACTTC
CASSRMLAMSPYEQYF
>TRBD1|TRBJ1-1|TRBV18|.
TGTGCCAGCTCTCCCGGACAGGGCAGGAACACTGAAGCTTTCTTT
CASSPGQGRNTEAFF
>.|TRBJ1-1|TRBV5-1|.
TGCGCCAGCAGCTTGGACGCCAGGGCCCCGAACACTGAAGCTTTCTTT
CASSLDARAPNTEAFF
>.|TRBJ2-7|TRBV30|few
TGTGCCTGGAGTCCATATAGCGATAACGAGCAGTACTTC
CAWSPYSDNEQYF
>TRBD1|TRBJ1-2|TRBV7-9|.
TGTGCCAGCACTTCCGGGACAGGGAGGGCGAACTATGGCTACACCTTC
CASTSGTGRANYGYTF